Listed below are T cell receptor beta chains from one sample, sequenced in a study of identical twins. TCRdb reprocessed the 5' RACE reads via MiXCR and lists one record per CDR3 protein. This table holds nearly 200,000 distinct CDR3 sequences, about a sixth found once. Another study also made use of these data, one on T cells expressing NK-cell markers.

Sequencing used CD8+ T cells sorted from blood. The receptor set was obtained from a woman aged 18 to 35 in good health. Each CDR3 is given with its conserved first and last residue. Each record gives: clone size, D gene, V gene, CDR3 length, J gene, CDR3 protein, CDR3 DNA. The D gene is left open where the match is weak. The size entry is marked missing in some rows and otherwise reads once, few, many or a size class.

few	TRBD2	TRBV30	16	TRBJ2-1	CAWSVSGGRAYNEQFF	TGTGCCTGGAGTGTCTCTGGCGGGAGGGCCTACAATGAGCAGTTCTTC
many	.	TRBV12-3/TRBV12-4	15	TRBJ1-3	CASSADGGSGNTIYF	TGTGCCAGCAGTGCCGACGGGGGCTCTGGAAACACCATATATTTT
few	.	TRBV11-3	13	TRBJ2-2	CASSLAATGELFF	TGTGCCAGCAGCTTAGCGGCGACCGGGGAGCTGTTTTTT
few	.	TRBV7-9	17	TRBJ2-7	CASSLSDRSHLSYEQYF	TGTGCCAGCAGCTTAAGCGACAGGAGTCATCTCTCCTACGAGCAGTACTTC
many	TRBD2	TRBV3-1	14	TRBJ2-1	CASSQAGGGNEQFF	TGTGCCAGCAGCCAAGCGGGGGGAGGCAATGAGCAGTTCTTC
few	.	TRBV6-2/TRBV6-3	13	TRBJ1-1	CASSSLINTEAFF	TGTGCCAGCAGTTCCCTGATCAACACTGAAGCTTTCTTT
.	TRBD2	TRBV2	16	TRBJ2-3	CASSFSPGTSLYTQYF	TGTGCCAGCAGCTTCTCCCCGGGGACTAGTTTGTATACGCAGTATTTT
.	.	TRBV7-6	13	TRBJ2-3	CASSQSSTDTQYF	TGTGCCAGCAGCCAATCTAGCACAGATACGCAGTATTTT
few	.	TRBV2	11	TRBJ2-1	CASGSPNEQFF	TGTGCCAGCGGAAGTCCCAATGAGCAGTTCTTC
.	.	TRBV29-1	15	TRBJ2-7	CSVVSRGQSSYEQYF	TGCAGCGTTGTATCGCGGGGCCAATCCTCCTACGAGCAGTACTTC
.	.	TRBV4-3	14	TRBJ2-1	CASSQGLEANEQFF	TGCGCCAGCAGCCAAGGTCTCGAGGCTAATGAGCAGTTCTTC
.	.	TRBV7-8	14	TRBJ2-7	CASSSADRPYEQYF	TGTGCCAGCAGCTCCGCGGACAGACCCTACGAGCAGTACTTC